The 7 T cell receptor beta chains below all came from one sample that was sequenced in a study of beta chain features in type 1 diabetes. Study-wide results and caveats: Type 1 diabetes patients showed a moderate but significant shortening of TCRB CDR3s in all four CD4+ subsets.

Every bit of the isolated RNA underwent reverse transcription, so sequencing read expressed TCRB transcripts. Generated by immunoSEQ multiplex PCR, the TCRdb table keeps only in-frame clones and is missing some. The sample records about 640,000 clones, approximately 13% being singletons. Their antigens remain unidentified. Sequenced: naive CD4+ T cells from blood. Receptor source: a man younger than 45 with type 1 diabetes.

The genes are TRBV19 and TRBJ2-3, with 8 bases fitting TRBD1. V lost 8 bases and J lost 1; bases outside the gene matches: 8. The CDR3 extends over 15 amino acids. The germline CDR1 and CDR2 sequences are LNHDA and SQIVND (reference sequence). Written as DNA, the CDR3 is TGTGCCAGTGGTAACAGGGGACAGGGCACAGATACGCAGTATTTT. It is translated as CASGNRGQGTDTQYF.

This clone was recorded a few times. Here the CDR3 DNA reads TGTGCCAGCAGTGGGCCGGGATCCTACGAGCAGTACTTC. This translates into CASSGPGSYEQYF. V and J are TRBV28 and TRBJ2-7; D is perhaps TRBD2 (5 bases). The germline V and J ends were trimmed by 5 bases and 1 base, with 9 bases remaining between them. CDR1 and CDR2 from the germline V gene are MDHEN and SYDVKM. The CDR3 contains 13 residues.

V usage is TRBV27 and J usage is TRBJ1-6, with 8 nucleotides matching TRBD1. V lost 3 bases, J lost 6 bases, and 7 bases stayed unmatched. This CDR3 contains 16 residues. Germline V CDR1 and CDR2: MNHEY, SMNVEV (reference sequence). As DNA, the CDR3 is TGTGCCAGCAGTTTCGATTCCAGGGGGCTTAATTCACCCCTCCACTTT. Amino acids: CASSFDSRGLNSPLHF.

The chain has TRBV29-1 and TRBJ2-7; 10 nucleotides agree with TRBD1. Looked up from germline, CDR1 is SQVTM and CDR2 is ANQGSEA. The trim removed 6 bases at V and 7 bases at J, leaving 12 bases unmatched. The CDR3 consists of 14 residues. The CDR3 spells CSVDGQGEASEQYF. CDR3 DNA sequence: TGCAGCGTAGACGGACAGGGGGAGGCCTCGGAGCAGTACTTC.

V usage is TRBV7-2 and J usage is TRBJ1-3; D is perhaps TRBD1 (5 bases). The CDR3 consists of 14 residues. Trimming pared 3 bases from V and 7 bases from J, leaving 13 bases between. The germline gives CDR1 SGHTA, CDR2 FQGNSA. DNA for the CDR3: TGTGCCAGCAGCTTGGGACTGCCCGTGAACACCATATATTTT. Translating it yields CASSLGLPVNTIYF. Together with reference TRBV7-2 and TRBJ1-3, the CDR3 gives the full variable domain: GAGVSQSPSNKVTEKGKDVELRCDPISGHTALYWYRQSLGQGLEFLIYFQGNSAPDKSGLPSDRFSAERTGGSVSTLTIQRTQQEDSAVYLCASSLGLPVNTIYFGEGSWLTVV.

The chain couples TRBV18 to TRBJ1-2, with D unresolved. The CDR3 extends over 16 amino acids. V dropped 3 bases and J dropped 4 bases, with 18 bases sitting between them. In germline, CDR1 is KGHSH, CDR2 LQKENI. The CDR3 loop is CASSPSLGRDPYGYTF. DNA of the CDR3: TGTGCCAGCTCACCGAGCCTAGGACGTGACCCCTATGGCTACACCTTC.

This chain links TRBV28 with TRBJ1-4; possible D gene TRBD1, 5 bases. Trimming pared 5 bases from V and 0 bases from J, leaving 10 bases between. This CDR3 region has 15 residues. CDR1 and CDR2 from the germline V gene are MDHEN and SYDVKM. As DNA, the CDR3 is TGTGCCAGCAGTCCCGGGACTACAACTAATGAAAAACTGTTTTTT. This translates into CASSPGTTTNEKLFF.